This T cell receptor (beta chain) was documented in a study of cytomegalovirus exposure and HLA in healthy donors. General study points: Later, an analysis showed that TCR beta chains associated with HLA were more clonally expanded than others that were equally common. In a later analysis, V- and J-gene trimming of beta chains associated with a DCLRE1C missense variant, replicated independently. TCR association rates varied by HLA locus in a later analysis, with DRB1 highest and HLA-C lowest.

Germline V gene sequence: CDR1 SGHDN, CDR2 FVKESK. This CDR3 has 13 residues. With 1 base removed from V and 3 bases from J, the gap between germline ends came to 6 bases. In the PCR, 60 Vbeta and 13 Jbeta primers were used. Data came from immunoSEQ multiplex PCR; TCRdb stores just in-frame clones and leaves some out. The table lists 180,000 or so clones, about 88% of them singletons. Comment on this clone: The antigen remains unidentified.

The chain employs TRBV14 and TRBJ1-2; D is ambiguous. The TCR comes from a woman aged 30 to 39 in good health and CMV-seronegative. Sequenced input: PBMCs. CDR3 bases: TGTGCCAGCAGCCAAGGAGGGTACTATGGCTACACCTTC. Protein sequence: CASSQGGYYGYTF.